The 27 T cell receptor beta chains in this list originate from one sample, sequenced in a study of neurological immune-mediated disorders. TCRdb itself ran the 5' RACE reads through MiXCR, one entry per CDR3 protein. The sample holds 30,000 to 45,000 distinct CDR3 sequences, about 9.9% seen once. Sequences were obtained from CD4+ T cells from blood. These receptors were taken from a woman aged 30 to 39 with HTLV-1-associated myelopathy (HAM/TSP).

This clonotype came up many times. The gene calls are TRBV20-1 and TRBJ1-2; D is undetermined. The CDR3 has 11 residues. In germline, CDR1 is DFQATT, CDR2 SNEGSKA (reference sequence). Trimming shortened V by 3 bases and J by 4 bases, and 6 bases separated the two germline ends. The CDR3 spells CSARSSYGYTF. CDR3 in DNA: TGCAGTGCTAGGAGCAGCTATGGCTACACCTTC.

This clonotype was observed at least ten times. The genes are TRBV19 and TRBJ2-3, with 10 bases fitting TRBD1. This CDR3 is 15 amino acids long. V shed 9 bases, J shed 4 bases, and the junction held 10 bases outside the gene matches. Germline V lookup: CDR1 LNHDA, CDR2 SQIVND (reference sequence). The CDR3 protein is CASRTRGQGSDTQYF. Here the CDR3 DNA reads TGTGCCAGCCGCACACGGGGACAGGGGTCAGATACGCAGTATTTT.

This clonotype was found many times. The chain has TRBV5-1 and TRBJ1-4; possibly TRBD1 for D (6 bases). Trimming left V 7 bases short and J 8 bases short, with 15 bases between. The CDR3 covers 13 residues. CDR1 and CDR2 from the germline V gene are SGHRS and YFSETQ. The CDR3 spells CASSRGAQEKLFF. Written as DNA, the CDR3 is TGCGCCAGCTCGAGGGGGGCGCAGGAAAAACTGTTTTTT.

This clonotype came up a few times. This rearrangement joins TRBV2 to TRBJ2-7; 8 positions agree with TRBD1. V lost 7 bases and J lost 5; bases outside the gene matches: 7. The length of the CDR3 is 13 residues. CDR1 and CDR2 from the germline V gene are SNHLY and FYNNEI. In DNA form, the CDR3 reads TGTGCCAGCATGGACAGGGTTATCGACGAGCAGTACTTC. Amino acids: CASMDRVIDEQYF.

This clonotype came up many times. The rearrangement uses TRBV6-5 and TRBJ2-2, with a tentative D call TRBD1 (6 bases). Germline values: CDR1 MNHEY, CDR2 SVGAGI. V lost 5 bases and J 0 bases, leaving 10 bases between the germline ends. The CDR3 totals 15 residues. CDR3 amino acids: CASSLDRPNTGELFF. For the CDR3, the DNA is TGTGCCAGCAGTCTGGACAGACCGAACACCGGGGAGCTGTTTTTT.

This clonotype showed up many times. The rearrangement links TRBV20-1 to TRBJ1-6; the match to TRBD1 covers 11 bases. J gave up 9 bases and V 6 bases, and 13 bases lay outside the gene matches. The CDR3 covers 16 residues. Germline-derived CDR1 and CDR2 are DFQATT and SNEGSKA (reference sequence). The CDR3 is CSATGTGGPVGSPLHF. CDR3 nucleotides: TGCAGTGCCACCGGGACAGGGGGTCCTGTTGGTTCACCCCTCCACTTT.

This clonotype was detected ten times or more. The rearrangement links TRBV12-3 or TRBV12-4 to TRBJ1-6; no clear D gene. Trimming stripped 1 base from V and 6 bases from J, with 10 bases between. The CDR3 has 15 amino acids. This CDR3 reads CASSLGFVGNSPLHF. As DNA, the CDR3 is TGTGCCAGCAGTTTAGGGTTTGTGGGTAATTCACCCCTCCACTTT.

At least ten counts were recorded for this clonotype. The chain is built from TRBV5-1 and TRBJ2-2; 7 positions match TRBD1. Trimming removed 4 bases from V and 5 bases from J; junction bases left unmatched: 8. This CDR3 has 15 residues. In germline, CDR1 is SGHRS, CDR2 YFSETQ. CDR3 residues: CASSLTGSLTGELFF. As DNA, the CDR3 is TGCGCCAGCAGCCTGACAGGGTCTTTAACCGGGGAGCTGTTTTTT.

This rearrangement joins TRBV7-9 to TRBJ2-7, with TRBD1 matching over 11 bases. Germline assignment: CDR1 SEHNR and CDR2 FQNEAQ (reference sequence). The V segment lost 5 bases and the J segment 4 bases; nucleotides outside the gene matches: 7. This CDR3 has 15 amino acids. Here the CDR3 reads CASSMLGTGGYEQYF. The CDR3 nucleotides are TGTGCCAGCAGCATGCTGGGGACAGGGGGATACGAGCAGTACTTC.

This clonotype was counted at least ten times. J is TRBJ2-7 and V is TRBV11-3; no firm D call. The V gene's germline CDR1 is SGHNT and CDR2 YENEEA. Trimming removed 4 bases from V and 4 bases from J, with 8 bases in between. The CDR3 length is 12 residues. The CDR3 protein is CASSSLGYEQYF. CDR3 DNA: TGTGCCAGCAGCTCCCTAGGATACGAGCAGTACTTC.

This clonotype was detected ten times or more. The V and J genes are TRBV20-1 and TRBJ2-7; 8 positions agree with TRBD2. J lost 8 bases, V lost 0 bases, and 3 bases had no gene match. CDR3 length: 12 residues. Germline CDR1 reads DFQATT; CDR2 reads SNEGSKA (reference sequence). CDR3 loop: CSARDRSGKQYF. The DNA of the CDR3 is TGCAGTGCTAGAGATCGTAGCGGGAAGCAGTACTTC.

This clonotype has at least ten counts. The rearrangement joins TRBV7-2 to TRBJ2-1, with TRBD2 identical over 11 bases. The CDR3 is 15 amino acids. Unmatched junction bases numbered 5, after V lost 5 bases and J lost 5 bases. Germline V gene lookup returns CDR1 SGHTA and CDR2 FQGNSA. This CDR3 reads CASSLLAGVHNEQFF. Here the CDR3 DNA reads TGTGCCAGCAGCCTACTAGCGGGGGTCCACAATGAGCAGTTCTTC.

This clonotype has a count of ten or more. This rearrangement joins TRBV6-1 to TRBJ2-2; 7 bases agree with TRBD2. This CDR3 region has 14 residues. With V trimmed by 2 bases and J by 7 bases, 4 bases remained unmatched. Germline CDR1 and CDR2: MNHNS and SASEGT. The CDR3 bases are TGTGCCAGCAGTGAATATGGGGAGGGCGGGGAGCTGTTTTTT. Translated, it gives CASSEYGEGGELFF.

In its sample, this clonotype was seen many times. V gene TRBV5-1 combines with J gene TRBJ2-1; 9 bases are shared with TRBD2. V lost 0 bases to trimming and J lost 5 bases; unmatched junction nucleotides: 3. This CDR3 spans 15 amino acids. Germline-derived CDR1 and CDR2 are SGHRS and YFSETQ. The DNA of the CDR3 is TGCGCCAGCAGCTTGGGAGCGGGGGGTAACAATGAGCAGTTCTTC. Its translation: CASSLGAGGNNEQFF.

This clonotype has at least ten counts. The chain links TRBV7-8 to TRBJ2-1; 16 nucleotides align to TRBD2. The CDR3 runs to 19 residues. CDR1 and CDR2 from the germline V gene are SGHVS and FQNEAQ. V shed 2 bases, J shed 8 bases, and the junction held 12 bases outside the gene matches. As DNA, the CDR3 is TGTGCCAGCAGCTTACCGGGACTAGCGGGGGGGACGTTTAAGGATGAGCAGTTCTTC. It yields the protein CASSLPGLAGGTFKDEQFF.

This clonotype was counted at least ten times. The chain joins TRBV5-1 to TRBJ2-3; TRBD2 agrees at 9 bases. This CDR3 has 18 residues. CDR1 is SGHRS and CDR2 is YFSETQ in the germline V gene. After removal of 4 bases from V and 0 bases from J, the junction contained 12 bases not matched to a gene. CDR3 protein: CASSARTSAAGSTDTQYF. CDR3 nucleotides: TGCGCCAGCAGCGCGAGGACTAGCGCCGCTGGTAGCACAGATACGCAGTATTTT.

In this sample, this clonotype turned up many times. V usage is TRBV5-1 and J usage is TRBJ2-1; D perhaps matches TRBD1 (5 bases). The CDR3 is 13 amino acids. V shed 0 bases and J shed 9 bases, with 10 bases lying between them. CDR1 SGHRS and CDR2 YFSETQ come from the germline V gene. The CDR3: CASSLVWGTEQFF. CDR3 nucleotides: TGCGCCAGCAGCTTGGTATGGGGCACTGAGCAGTTCTTC.

This clonotype was detected ten times or more. The CDR3 spells CASSQNAGRAFF. The CDR3 DNA is TGTGCCAGCAGCCAAAACGCAGGGCGTGCTTTCTTT. The chain has TRBV14 and TRBJ1-1, with D maybe TRBD1 (5 bases). The CDR3 covers 12 residues. Trimming cost V 2 bases and J 11 bases, with 12 bases left between them. CDR1 is SGHDN and CDR2 is FVKESK in the germline V gene.

This clonotype was observed a single time. Germline and junction disagree at one end, which may indicate a read error. The CDR3 loop reads CASNKRTGDTGEMFF. Here the CDR3 DNA reads TGCGCCAGCAACAAACGGACGGGAGACACCGGGGAGATGTTTTTT. The V and J genes are TRBV5-1 and TRBJ2-2, with D maybe TRBD2 (6 bases). In germline, CDR1 is SGHRS, CDR2 YFSETQ. The CDR3 spans 15 residues. The full variable domain, with the rest looked up from reference TRBV5-1 and TRBJ2-2, is KAGVTQTPRYLIKTRGQQVTLSCSPISGHRSVSWYQQTPGQGLQFLFEYFSETQRNKGNFPGRFSGRQFSNSRSEMNVSTLELGDSALYLCASNKRTGDTGEMFFGEGSRLTVL.

This clonotype was picked up many times. V gene TRBV7-9 combines with J gene TRBJ2-7, with D possibly being TRBD2 (6 bases). Per germline, CDR1 SEHNR and CDR2 FQNEAQ (reference sequence). This CDR3 region has 15 residues. With 1 base removed from V and 5 bases from J, the gap between germline ends came to 15 bases. CDR3 loop: CASSLGRGRAHEQYF. DNA for the CDR3: TGTGCCAGCAGCTTAGGGCGGGGCAGAGCACACGAGCAGTACTTC.

This clonotype has at least ten counts. V usage is TRBV6-5 and J usage is TRBJ1-2; 10 nucleotides line up with TRBD1. The CDR3 totals 15 residues. Germline CDR1 and CDR2: MNHEY and SVGAGI. V lost 5 bases to trimming and J lost 4 bases; unmatched junction nucleotides: 7. The CDR3 region is CASSQTRTGGYGYTF. The CDR3 coding sequence is TGTGCCAGCAGTCAAACTCGGACAGGGGGCTATGGCTACACCTTC.

The chain uses TRBV7-9 and TRBJ2-3; 7 nucleotides line up with TRBD1. The CDR3 runs 16 residues. Germline CDR1 is SEHNR and CDR2 is FQNEAQ (reference sequence). V dropped 5 bases and J dropped 6; count of bases not matched to a gene: 14. The CDR3 loop is CASSTGIGGILDTQYF. The CDR3 DNA follows: TGTGCCAGCAGCACGGGGATAGGGGGCATCCTCGATACGCAGTATTTT.

This clonotype appeared many times. The chain recombines TRBV18 with TRBJ2-7; 13 bases align to TRBD2. Germline-derived CDR1 and CDR2 are KGHSH and LQKENI. The CDR3 has 18 residues. J was trimmed by 6 bases and V by 2 bases; bases with no gene match: 13. The CDR3 protein is CASSPFPGTSGTPSEQYF. The DNA for the CDR3 is TGTGCCAGCTCACCATTCCCCGGGACTAGCGGGACCCCCAGCGAGCAGTACTTC.

This clonotype occurred many times. The chain combines TRBV10-3 with TRBJ1-2, with a possible D match to TRBD1 (6 bases). Trimming shortened V by 7 bases and J by 6 bases, and 18 bases separated the two germline ends. Germline values: CDR1 ENHRY, CDR2 SYGVKD. The CDR3 has 14 residues. The CDR3 DNA is TGTGCCATCAATTTTGTCCAGGGGTCTCATGGCTACACCTTC. It is translated as CAINFVQGSHGYTF.

This clonotype was detected many times. The J gene is TRBJ2-5, the V gene TRBV20-1; perhaps TRBD1 as D (5 bases). The CDR3 has 15 amino acids. Germline CDR1 and CDR2: DFQATT and SNEGSKA (reference sequence). V was cut by 0 bases and J by 4 bases, with 15 bases left in between. DNA of the CDR3: TGCAGTGCTAGAGACGCAGGGAAAGGTGGAGAGACCCAGTACTTC. This encodes CSARDAGKGGETQYF.

The genes are TRBV6-1 and TRBJ1-3; tentatively, D is TRBD1 (6 bases). V lost 6 bases to trimming and J lost 4 bases, with 28 bases between them. Germline V lookup: CDR1 MNHNS, CDR2 SASEGT. This CDR3 is 19 amino acids long. The CDR3, as DNA: TGTGCCAGCAGCGAACCGGGACAAGGGAAAATTGCTCTGGGAAACACCATATATTTT. Protein: CASSEPGQGKIALGNTIYF.

The chain links TRBV30 to TRBJ1-1, with 8 bases identical to TRBD1. V was clipped by 1 base and J by 4 bases; unmatched bases: 5. CDR3 length equals 14 residues. Per germline, CDR1 GTSNPN and CDR2 SVGIG (reference sequence). The CDR3 DNA follows: TGTGCCTGGAGTGGGCAGGGGGCCGGCACTGAAGCTTTCTTT. Its translation: CAWSGQGAGTEAFF.